The 32 T cell receptor beta chains presented below share a single source sample, sequenced in a study of T cell responses to AZD1222 COVID-19 vaccine. TCRdb's copy holds only in-frame clones and misses some; the assay was immunoSEQ multiplex PCR. The profile covers some 140,000 clones, with over 65% appearing a single time and roughly 4.3% taken by the ten largest. This sample comprised peripheral blood, obtained on day 0 of AZD1222 vaccination. These receptors were collected from an adult in good health.

The rearrangement joins TRBV7-9 to TRBJ1-1, with unresolved D. The CDR3 spans 12 residues. Deletions cut 3 bases from V and 4 bases from J, with 6 bases between. Germline CDR1 and CDR2: SEHNR and FQNEAQ (reference sequence). CDR3 amino acids: CASSFSSTEAFF. CDR3 bases: TGTGCCAGCAGCTTTTCCAGCACTGAAGCTTTCTTT.

This clone came up a few times. The chain employs TRBV15 and TRBJ2-2; either TRBD1 or TRBD2 may fit D (5 bases each). The V end was cut by 4 bases, the J end by 4 bases, with 10 bases between. Germline V gives CDR1 LNHNV, CDR2 YYDKDF (reference sequence). CDR3 length equals 14 residues. Here the CDR3 reads CATSTGQGTGELFF. The CDR3 nucleotides are TGTGCCACCAGCACGGGGCAGGGCACCGGGGAGCTGTTTTTT. Full variable domain (remainder filled in from reference TRBV15 and TRBJ2-2): DAMVIQNPRYQVTQFGKPVTLSCSQTLNHNVMYWYQQKSSQAPKLLFHYYDKDFNNEADTPDNFQSRRPNTSFCFLDIRSPGLGDTAMYLCATSTGQGTGELFFGEGSRLTVL.

This clone was counted once. This rearrangement joins TRBV5-5 to TRBJ2-1; 7 bases line up with TRBD1. Trimming at V came to 6 bases and at J to 10 bases, leaving 7 bases not matched to a gene. Germline values: CDR1 SGHKS, CDR2 YYEKEE (reference sequence). This CDR3 is built from 12 residues. CDR3 DNA sequence: TGTGCCAGCACCAGACAGGGCGGGGAGCAGTTCTTC. This sequence encodes CASTRQGGEQFF.

This clone was found a few times. The V call is TRBV28, the J call TRBJ2-2, with D maybe TRBD2 (5 bases). V lost 0 bases and J 3 bases, leaving 5 bases between the germline ends. Germline CDR1 MDHEN, CDR2 SYDVKM. The CDR3 consists of 14 residues. CDR3 DNA: TGTGCCAGCAGTTTATGGGAGGACACCGGGGAGCTGTTTTTT. This translates into CASSLWEDTGELFF.

This clone showed up just once. The chain couples TRBV7-9 to TRBJ1-4, with TRBD1 identical over 7 bases. Germline values: CDR1 SEHNR, CDR2 FQNEAQ (reference sequence). Trimming took 8 bases from V and 6 from J; bases not matched to a gene: 9. The CDR3 covers 14 residues. This chain's CDR3 is CASAPGTADEKLFF. DNA for the CDR3: TGTGCCAGCGCCCCAGGGACAGCAGATGAAAAACTGTTTTTT.

The rearrangement joins TRBV5-8 to TRBJ1-2; D is unresolved. The CDR3 sequence is 13 residues long. The V and J ends lost 0 bases and 6 bases respectively, with 9 bases between them. Germline values: CDR1 SGHTS, CDR2 YDEGEE. CDR3 amino acids: CASSLAPGDGYTF. In DNA, the CDR3 is TGTGCCAGCAGCTTGGCCCCCGGGGATGGCTACACCTTC.

The genes are TRBV7-3 and TRBJ2-5, with 13 bases aligning to TRBD2. There are 15 residues in the CDR3. Germline V CDR1 and CDR2: SGHTA, FQGTGA. With V trimmed by 4 bases and J by 4 bases, 3 bases remained unmatched. The CDR3 coding sequence is TGTGCCAGCAGCTCCGGGACTAGCGGGGTAGAGACCCAGTACTTC. Encoded protein: CASSSGTSGVETQYF.

The V and J genes are TRBV28 and TRBJ2-5, with D tentatively TRBD1 or TRBD2 (6 bases each). V lost 7 bases and J 5 bases, leaving 11 bases between the germline ends. The germline gives CDR1 MDHEN, CDR2 SYDVKM. The CDR3 has 12 residues. Here the CDR3 reads CASMGGRETQYF. The CDR3 DNA reads TGTGCCAGCATGGGGGGCAGGGAGACCCAGTACTTC.

The V call is TRBV5-6, the J call TRBJ1-5, with 7 bases fitting TRBD1. The germline gives CDR1 SGHDT, CDR2 YYEEEE. Trimming removed 4 bases from V and 3 bases from J; junction bases left unmatched: 7. The CDR3 has 15 amino acids. Here the CDR3 reads CASSLGQVDNQPQHF. As DNA, the CDR3 is TGTGCCAGCAGCCTCGGACAGGTCGACAATCAGCCCCAGCATTTT.

The chain carries TRBV27 and TRBJ2-7; 7 bases line up with TRBD1. The V gene end was trimmed by 7 bases and the J gene end by 2 bases; junction bases not matched to a gene: 8. Looked up from germline, CDR1 is MNHEY and CDR2 is SMNVEV (reference sequence). The CDR3 loop spans 14 amino acids. DNA of the CDR3: TGTGCCAGCACTACTTCTGACAGGGCCTACGAGCAGTACTTC. This encodes CASTTSDRAYEQYF.

V gene TRBV24-1 combines with J gene TRBJ2-1; unclear D gene. From germline, CDR1 is KGHDR and CDR2 SFDVKD. Trimming left V 4 bases short and J 0 bases short, with 12 bases between. The CDR3 has 16 residues. This CDR3 is CATSDPGPSSYNEQFF. In DNA, the CDR3 is TGTGCCACCAGTGACCCCGGGCCGAGCTCCTACAATGAGCAGTTCTTC.

V usage is TRBV7-2 and J usage is TRBJ1-4; D may be TRBD1 (6 bases). Germline-derived CDR1 and CDR2 are SGHTA and FQGNSA. This CDR3 comprises 16 residues. Trimming removed 1 base at V and 7 bases at J, with 16 bases between. CDR3 DNA sequence: TGTGCCAGCAGCTTAGGGGGCGCCGGACAGTTTGAAAAACTGTTTTTT. Translating it yields CASSLGGAGQFEKLFF.

V gene TRBV3-1 (or the pseudogene TRBV3-2) combines with J gene TRBJ1-5, with TRBD1 matching 8 bases. This CDR3 comprises 14 residues. V lost 5 bases and J lost 3; bases outside the gene matches: 3. Per the germline V gene, CDR1 is LGHDT and CDR2 is YNNKEL (reference sequence). The CDR3 loop reads CASSWDRYNQPQHF. DNA for the CDR3: TGTGCCAGCAGCTGGGACAGGTACAATCAGCCCCAGCATTTT.

The rearrangement links TRBV5-1 to TRBJ2-2; no clear D gene. CDR1 and CDR2 from the germline V gene are SGHRS and YFSETQ. The CDR3 is 13 amino acids. V dropped 1 base and J dropped 4 bases, with 5 bases sitting between them. CDR3 protein: CASSLTVTGELFF. Written as DNA, the CDR3 is TGCGCCAGCAGCTTGACGGTCACCGGGGAGCTGTTTTTT.

The V gene is TRBV6-5, the J gene TRBJ2-1; 8 nucleotides agree with TRBD1. The CDR3 loop spans 15 amino acids. J lost 10 bases, V lost 5 bases, and 13 bases had no gene match. Germline V lookup: CDR1 MNHEY, CDR2 SVGAGI. CDR3 loop: CASSNPGQAAGEQFF. In nucleotides, the CDR3 is TGTGCCAGCAGTAATCCGGGACAGGCGGCGGGGGAGCAGTTCTTC.

The chain employs TRBV5-1 and TRBJ2-7; either TRBD1 or TRBD2 may supply D (5 bases each). This CDR3 spans 14 amino acids. V lost 0 bases to trimming and J lost 7 bases, with 14 bases between them. Germline loops: CDR1 SGHRS, CDR2 YFSETQ. CDR3: CASSLGQGPFEQYF. The CDR3 DNA is TGCGCCAGCAGCTTGGGTCAGGGACCCTTTGAGCAGTACTTC.

The gene calls are TRBV4-1 and TRBJ2-1, with D maybe TRBD2 (5 bases). V was trimmed by 7 bases and J by 0 bases, leaving 19 bases between them. CDR1 is MGHRA, CDR2 YSYEKL, per germline. The CDR3 contains 17 residues. CDR3 residues: CASTFGAASSSYNEQFF. The CDR3 nucleotides read TGCGCCAGCACGTTCGGAGCGGCGAGTAGCTCCTACAATGAGCAGTTCTTC.

This sequence joins TRBV7-9 and TRBJ1-1; tentatively, D is TRBD1 (6 bases). CDR1 and CDR2 from the germline V gene are SEHNR and FQNEAQ (reference sequence). The CDR3 has 11 residues. V gave up 4 bases and J gave up 10 bases, with 10 bases separating them. DNA for the CDR3: TGTGCCAGCAGCTCGACAGGTTTAGCTTTCTTT. This gives the protein CASSSTGLAFF.

The gene calls are TRBV15 and TRBJ1-3; possibly TRBD1 for D (6 bases). Trimming pared 2 bases from V and 4 bases from J, leaving 9 bases between. This CDR3 region has 14 residues. Germline V gene data show CDR1 as LNHNV and CDR2 as YYDKDF (reference sequence). CDR3 protein: CATSRSGAGNTIYF. CDR3 DNA sequence: TGTGCCACCAGCAGATCAGGGGCCGGAAACACCATATATTTT.

The V and J genes are TRBV28 and TRBJ2-4; 12 positions agree with TRBD1. V was clipped by 3 bases and J by 2 bases; unmatched bases: 8. Germline V lookup: CDR1 MDHEN, CDR2 SYDVKM. This CDR3 region has 18 residues. The CDR3 protein is CASSLGQGAGESKNIQYF. Written as DNA, the CDR3 is TGTGCCAGCAGTTTGGGACAGGGGGCTGGAGAGTCCAAAAACATTCAGTACTTC. The complete variable domain, with remaining parts taken from reference TRBV28 and TRBJ2-4, reads DVKVTQSSRYLVKRTGEKVFLECVQDMDHENMFWYRQDPGLGLRLIYFSYDVKMKEKGDIPEGYSVSREKKERFSLILESASTNQTSMYLCASSLGQGAGESKNIQYFGAGTRLSVL.

The chain is built from TRBV28 and TRBJ2-3; weak D call: TRBD2 (6 bases). Germline CDR1 is MDHEN and CDR2 is SYDVKM. The V and J ends lost 4 bases and 8 bases respectively, with 22 bases between them. The CDR3 has 16 amino acids. The CDR3 loop reads CASSSYRDSTLGTQYF. The CDR3 nucleotides read TGTGCCAGCAGTTCCTACCGGGACTCCACTTTAGGTACGCAGTATTTT.

The chain uses TRBV18 and TRBJ1-5; weak D call: TRBD1 (5 bases). There are 14 residues in the CDR3. Germline CDR1 KGHSH, CDR2 LQKENI. V was cut by 3 bases and J by 1 base, with 7 bases left in between. The DNA of the CDR3 is TGTGCCAGCTCACCCCAGGGAAGCAATCAGCCCCAGCATTTT. Its translation: CASSPQGSNQPQHF.

The V call is TRBV10-2, the J call TRBJ1-4, with D uncertain. This CDR3 contains 14 residues. Germline loops: CDR1 WSHSY, CDR2 SAAADI. V was shortened by 2 bases and J by 5 bases, with 9 bases between the two germline ends. CDR3: CASSEGQINEKLFF. Here the CDR3 DNA reads TGCGCCAGCAGTGAGGGTCAGATAAATGAAAAACTGTTTTTT.

The chain has TRBV6-6 and TRBJ2-2, with 8 bases identical to TRBD1. This CDR3 has 15 amino acids. Germline lookup yields CDR1 MNHNY and CDR2 SVGAGI (reference sequence). Trimming at V came to 4 bases and at J to 6 bases, leaving 7 bases not matched to a gene. This CDR3 reads CASSFRQGRPGELFF. In DNA, the CDR3 is TGTGCCAGCAGTTTTAGACAGGGGAGGCCCGGGGAGCTGTTTTTT.

The chain uses TRBV14 and TRBJ1-2; D is ambiguous. The CDR3 sequence is 15 residues long. Germline V gene sequence: CDR1 SGHDN, CDR2 FVKESK. The V end was cut by 3 bases, the J end by 7 bases, with 18 bases between. CDR3 amino acids: CASSQRSRTFGGYTF. CDR3 in DNA: TGTGCCAGCAGCCAGCGGAGCAGGACGTTCGGTGGCTACACCTTC.

The chain links TRBV27 to TRBJ1-1, with no clear D. CDR1 and CDR2 (germline): MNHEY, SMNVEV (reference sequence). The CDR3 has 15 amino acids. With 6 bases removed from V and 4 bases from J, the gap between germline ends came to 18 bases. CDR3 amino acids: CASSRIGGRGTEAFF. In DNA, the CDR3 is TGTGCCAGCAGCCGGATAGGAGGGAGAGGCACTGAAGCTTTCTTT.

The chain links TRBV5-1 to TRBJ2-1, with D possibly being TRBD2 (6 bases). Per germline, CDR1 SGHRS and CDR2 YFSETQ. V was cut by 4 bases and J by 2 bases, with 10 bases left in between. CDR3 length: 14 residues. The CDR3 here is CASSREVPYNEQFF. DNA for the CDR3: TGCGCCAGCAGCAGGGAGGTTCCCTACAATGAGCAGTTCTTC.

This rearrangement joins TRBV20-1 to TRBJ2-7; weak D call: TRBD2 (7 bases). CDR1 and CDR2 (germline): DFQATT, SNEGSKA (reference sequence). This CDR3 has 16 residues. The V and J ends lost 3 bases and 4 bases respectively, with 22 bases between them. CDR3 loop: CSASAWGGKEGYEQYF. CDR3 DNA: TGCAGTGCTAGTGCTTGGGGGGGCAAGGAGGGGTACGAGCAGTACTTC.

A note on this clone: A much larger clone differs from this one at a single base, so this may be a read error. This sequence joins TRBV7-2 and TRBJ1-1; D is unresolved. CDR1 SGHTA and CDR2 FQGNSA come from the germline V gene. This CDR3 is built from 13 residues. Trimming cost V 3 bases and J 0 bases, with 5 bases left between them. The DNA of the CDR3 is TGTGCCAGCAGCTTCGGGATGAACACTGAAGCTTTCTTT. Residues: CASSFGMNTEAFF.

This sequence joins TRBV7-9 and TRBJ1-1, with 7 nucleotides matching TRBD1. With 6 bases clipped from V and 0 bases from J, the junction kept 13 bases outside the gene matches. Germline assignment: CDR1 SEHNR and CDR2 FQNEAQ (reference sequence). This CDR3 comprises 17 residues. The CDR3 DNA reads as TGTGCCAGCAGTCAAGACATGACAGGGAGGGTGAACACTGAAGCTTTCTTT. It encodes CASSQDMTGRVNTEAFF. The variable domain in full, with the rest retrieved from reference TRBV7-9 and TRBJ1-1, is DTGVSQNPRHKITKRGQNVTFRCDPISEHNRLYWYRQTLGQGPEFLTYFQNEAQLEKSRLLSDRFSAERPKGSFSTLEIQRTEQGDSAMYLCASSQDMTGRVNTEAFFGQGTRLTVV.

The chain recombines TRBV29-1 with TRBJ2-2, with 7 bases identical to TRBD2. The CDR3 contains 14 residues. V dropped 3 bases and J dropped 0; count of bases not matched to a gene: 1. Germline V gives CDR1 SQVTM, CDR2 ANQGSEA. The CDR3 DNA is TGCAGCGTTGAGAGCGGGGCGAACACCGGGGAGCTGTTTTTT. Translation gives CSVESGANTGELFF.

The chain couples TRBV6-1 to TRBJ1-2, with unresolved D. The germline V and J ends were trimmed by 2 bases and 4 bases, with 8 bases remaining between them. Germline lookup yields CDR1 MNHNS and CDR2 SASEGT. The CDR3 has 13 residues. The CDR3 loop reads CASSEPAGYGYTF. DNA for the CDR3: TGTGCCAGCAGTGAACCGGCAGGCTATGGCTACACCTTC.